The 26 T cell receptor beta chains in this list originate from one sample, sequenced in a study of OX40 agonist ivuxolimab in advanced cancers. Profiling relied on immunoSEQ multiplex PCR, and the TCRdb table lists in-frame clones only, not all of them. Among some 48,000 clones listed, more than 75% were seen once. The sequencing here drew on CD4+ or CD8+ T cells sorted from blood, taken in a trial of the OX40 agonist ivuxolimab. These receptors were taken from an adult with an advanced solid tumor such as melanoma, head and neck, liver or kidney cancer.

The chain links TRBV28 to TRBJ1-4; TRBD1 aligns across 7 bases. After removal of 3 bases from V and 3 bases from J, the junction contained 4 bases not matched to a gene. Germline V gene lookup returns CDR1 MDHEN and CDR2 SYDVKM. The CDR3 sequence is 15 residues long. CDR3 region: CASSFDRVANEKLFF. The CDR3 nucleotides are TGTGCCAGCAGTTTTGACAGGGTGGCTAATGAAAAACTGTTTTTT.

Of note for this clone: Other DNA sequences in the same sample also yield this CDR3. V is TRBV11-2 and J is TRBJ1-5; 10 nucleotides line up with TRBD1. The V gene's germline CDR1 is SGHAT and CDR2 FQNNGV. The CDR3 is 15 amino acids. V shed 6 bases and J 4 bases; nucleotides not matched to a gene: 6. CDR3 protein: CASRAGTGDNQPQHF. The CDR3 DNA reads as TGTGCCAGCAGGGCCGGGACAGGGGATAATCAGCCCCAGCATTTT. The variable domain in full, with the rest retrieved from reference TRBV11-2 and TRBJ1-5, is EAGVAQSPRYKIIEKRQSVAFWCNPISGHATLYWYQQILGQGPKLLIQFQNNGVVDDSQLPKDRFSAERLKGVDSTLKIQPAKLEDSAVYLCASRAGTGDNQPQHFGDGTRLSIL.

The J gene is TRBJ1-5, the V gene TRBV4-1; TRBD1 aligns across 7 bases. Unmatched junction bases numbered 10, after V lost 1 base and J lost 1 base. The CDR3 totals 18 residues. Germline-derived CDR1 and CDR2 are MGHRA and YSYEKL. The CDR3 reads CASSQVYTGEESNQPQHF. The CDR3 DNA follows: TGCGCCAGCAGCCAAGTATATACAGGGGAGGAGAGCAATCAGCCCCAGCATTTT.

A few counts support this clone. This sequence joins TRBV19 and TRBJ1-6; D remains unclear. Trimming stripped 1 base from V and 6 bases from J, with 10 bases between. Germline V lookup: CDR1 LNHDA, CDR2 SQIVND (reference sequence). This CDR3 spans 15 amino acids. The CDR3 bases are TGTGCCAGTAGTATAGGTTCCAGGACTAATTCACCCCTCCACTTT. The encoded protein is CASSIGSRTNSPLHF.

J is TRBJ2-1 and V is TRBV27; 13 positions match TRBD2. Germline CDR1 is MNHEY and CDR2 is SMNVEV (reference sequence). The CDR3 runs 16 residues. With V trimmed by 5 bases and J by 7 bases, 8 bases remained unmatched. Here the CDR3 reads CASSTTTSGRRNEQFF. CDR3 DNA sequence: TGTGCCAGCAGTACGACGACTAGCGGGAGGCGTAATGAGCAGTTCTTC.

The rearrangement uses TRBV6-5 and TRBJ1-2, with 11 positions matching TRBD1. CDR1 MNHEY and CDR2 SVGAGI come from the germline V gene. The CDR3 loop spans 13 amino acids. V shed 6 bases, J shed 8 bases, and the junction held 5 bases outside the gene matches. The CDR3 nucleotides read TGTGCCAGCAGCGGACAGGGGGCGCAGGGCTACACCTTC. It yields the protein CASSGQGAQGYTF.

The rearrangement joins TRBV7-2 to TRBJ1-2, with 11 nucleotides matching TRBD1. Per germline, CDR1 SGHTA and CDR2 FQGNSA. V was pared by 3 bases and J by 5 bases, with 8 bases of the junction left unmatched. The CDR3 length is 16 residues. CDR3 loop: CASSLMGQGGRYGYTF. The CDR3, as DNA: TGTGCCAGCAGCTTGATGGGACAGGGGGGCCGTTATGGCTACACCTTC. Together with reference TRBV7-2 and TRBJ1-2, the CDR3 gives the full variable domain: GAGVSQSPSNKVTEKGKDVELRCDPISGHTALYWYRQSLGQGLEFLIYFQGNSAPDKSGLPSDRFSAERTGGSVSTLTIQRTQQEDSAVYLCASSLMGQGGRYGYTFGSGTRLTVV.

The chain couples TRBV9 to TRBJ2-1; D not resolved. Germline CDR1 reads SGDLS; CDR2 reads YYNGEE. The CDR3 contains 13 residues. Deletions cut 4 bases from V and 7 bases from J, with 12 bases between. CDR3 sequence: CASSPLPGNEQFF. Written as DNA, the CDR3 is TGTGCCAGCAGCCCCCTCCCCGGGAATGAGCAGTTCTTC.

This clone was counted once. The J gene is TRBJ2-7, the V gene TRBV6-5; possibly TRBD1 for D (5 bases). The V end lost 7 bases, the J end lost 6 bases, and 10 bases lay between the germline ends. The CDR3 contains 11 residues. Germline-derived CDR1 and CDR2 are MNHEY and SVGAGI. The CDR3 sequence is CASNQGSEQYF. CDR3 in DNA: TGTGCCAGCAATCAGGGTTCCGAGCAGTACTTC.

This chain uses TRBV7-9 with TRBJ1-1, with no clear D. Germline CDR1 SEHNR, CDR2 FQNEAQ (reference sequence). This CDR3 contains 13 residues. Trimming removed 2 bases at V and 5 bases at J, with 9 bases between. The CDR3 bases are TGTGCCAGCAGCTTAAAGCCGGGGACTGAAGCTTTCTTT. It is translated as CASSLKPGTEAFF.

The V gene is TRBV6-1, the J gene TRBJ1-2; D gene ambiguous. Germline V lookup: CDR1 MNHNS, CDR2 SASEGT. Deletions cut 2 bases from V and 1 base from J, with 17 bases between. The CDR3 sequence is 17 residues long. In DNA, the CDR3 is TGTGCCAGCAGTGAATCCAGGTTAAAAGTTGGTAACTATGGCTACACCTTC. It is translated as CASSESRLKVGNYGYTF.

The rearrangement joins TRBV6-6 to TRBJ1-6; D gene unclear. V lost 2 bases and J lost 3, with 8 bases in between. Germline V gene sequence: CDR1 MNHNY, CDR2 SVGAGI (reference sequence). This CDR3 spans 15 amino acids. The DNA of the CDR3 is TGTGCCAGCAGTTACCGGGATGACTATAATTCACCCCTCCACTTT. Translated, it gives CASSYRDDYNSPLHF.

This chain uses TRBV11-2 with TRBJ2-1; D gene ambiguous. The CDR3 consists of 11 residues. V was cut by 5 bases and J by 3 bases, with 2 bases left in between. Looked up from germline, CDR1 is SGHAT and CDR2 is FQNNGV. CDR3 DNA sequence: TGTGCCAGCAGCGACTACAATGAGCAGTTCTTC. Its translation: CASSDYNEQFF.

This rearrangement joins TRBV27 to TRBJ1-1; tentatively, D is TRBD1 (6 bases). Germline V CDR1 and CDR2: MNHEY, SMNVEV (reference sequence). This CDR3 comprises 13 residues. V dropped 6 bases and J dropped 3 bases, with 11 bases sitting between them. This CDR3 is CASSTRGYTEAFF. CDR3 nucleotide sequence: TGTGCCAGCAGCACCAGGGGATACACTGAAGCTTTCTTT.

The DNA for the CDR3 is TGTGCCAGCAGTTGGACTCTCCTTGGAGAGACCCAGTACTTC. Translation: CASSWTLLGETQYF. The J gene is TRBJ2-5, the V gene TRBV6-1; perhaps TRBD2 as D (5 bases). The V end lost 5 bases, the J end lost 4 bases, and 14 bases lay between the germline ends. The CDR3 has 14 amino acids. In germline, CDR1 is MNHNS, CDR2 SASEGT.

The rearrangement uses TRBV7-2 and TRBJ2-1; TRBD1 matches 8 bases. The CDR3 covers 14 residues. Unmatched junction bases numbered 7, after V lost 4 bases and J lost 8 bases. Germline assignment: CDR1 SGHTA and CDR2 FQGNSA. The CDR3 DNA follows: TGTGCCAGCAGCTCTCAGACAGGGGTCGATGAGCAGTTCTTC. Its translation is CASSSQTGVDEQFF.

The sample holds a few counts of this clone. The chain is built from TRBV30 and TRBJ1-1, with TRBD1 as a possible D gene (5 bases). Trimming shortened V by 4 bases and J by 0 bases, and 12 bases separated the two germline ends. This CDR3 has 14 amino acids. CDR1 and CDR2 from the germline V gene are GTSNPN and SVGIG (reference sequence). In DNA, the CDR3 is TGTGCCTGGATCCCGACAGCTATGAACACTGAAGCTTTCTTT. Protein sequence: CAWIPTAMNTEAFF.

This clone has more than one count but fewer than ten. The V call is TRBV2, the J call TRBJ1-5; the D is unclear. The V end was cut by 4 bases, the J end by 5 bases, with 9 bases between. CDR3 size: 13 residues. Germline values: CDR1 SNHLY, CDR2 FYNNEI. CDR3: CASSGRRYQPQHF. CDR3 nucleotide sequence: TGTGCCAGCAGTGGCAGGCGATATCAGCCCCAGCATTTT.

DNA for the CDR3: TGTGCCAGCAGCTTGGTAAGGGGCTCCTACGAGCAGTACTTC. The encoded protein is CASSLVRGSYEQYF. The chain links TRBV5-5 to TRBJ2-7, with D perhaps TRBD1 (5 bases). The CDR3 has 14 amino acids. The germline V gene encodes CDR1 SGHKS and CDR2 YYEKEE (reference sequence). V was shortened by 0 bases and J by 0 bases, with 7 bases between the two germline ends.

The chain combines TRBV19 with TRBJ2-6, with TRBD1 as a possible D gene (5 bases). This CDR3 region has 16 residues. Per the germline V gene, CDR1 is LNHDA and CDR2 is SQIVND (reference sequence). Trimming cost V 3 bases and J 3 bases, with 12 bases left between them. CDR3 nucleotides: TGTGCCAGTAGTATCTTGTCAGGGCTTGGGGCCAACGTCCTGACTTTC. It yields the protein CASSILSGLGANVLTF.

The rearrangement uses TRBV4-2 and TRBJ2-1; tentative D call: TRBD2 (6 bases). From germline, CDR1 is LGHNA and CDR2 YNFKEQ. The V end was cut by 0 bases, the J end by 8 bases, with 14 bases between. The CDR3 spans 15 residues. CDR3: CASSQDFSGWDEQFF. CDR3 bases: TGTGCCAGCAGCCAAGATTTTAGCGGTTGGGATGAGCAGTTCTTC.

This rearrangement joins TRBV10-3 to TRBJ1-1; no reliable D call. The CDR3 loop spans 12 amino acids. Trimming removed 0 bases from V and 8 bases from J, with 7 bases in between. Germline lookup yields CDR1 ENHRY and CDR2 SYGVKD. CDR3 region: CAISESNGEAFF. CDR3 DNA sequence: TGTGCCATCAGTGAGTCGAACGGAGAAGCTTTCTTT.

By its share, this clone is medium-sized. The sample has other DNA sequences that encode this CDR3 too. The chain has TRBV5-4 and TRBJ2-2; 14 positions match TRBD2. Germline CDR1 is SGHNT and CDR2 is YYREEE (reference sequence). The CDR3 contains 17 residues. The junction had 4 bases not matched to a gene; V was cut back by 5 bases and J by 1 base. CDR3 amino acids: CASRSGLAGGNTGELFF. DNA for the CDR3: TGTGCCAGCAGATCCGGACTAGCGGGGGGGAACACCGGGGAGCTGTTTTTT.

This chain links TRBV11-1 with TRBJ2-5; TRBD1 or TRBD2 may be the D gene (5 bases each). V was pared by 4 bases and J by 3 bases, with 15 bases between. The CDR3 consists of 15 residues. CDR1 and CDR2 (germline): SGHAT, FQDESV (reference sequence). The CDR3 DNA reads as TGTGCCAGCAGCTCGACGGGACGGGGAAAAGAGACCCAGTACTTC. It codes for CASSSTGRGKETQYF.

This chain links TRBV4-2 with TRBJ1-5, with D possibly matching TRBD1 (6 bases). Deletions cut 4 bases from V and 5 bases from J, with 15 bases between. The CDR3 contains 15 residues. Germline CDR1 LGHNA, CDR2 YNFKEQ. In DNA, the CDR3 is TGTGCCAGCAGCCTTAGAAGGGGGGGGGATCAGCCCCAGCATTTT. This gives the protein CASSLRRGGDQPQHF.

The chain has TRBV5-5 and TRBJ2-1, with 9 bases fitting TRBD2. There are 14 residues in the CDR3. CDR1 SGHKS and CDR2 YYEKEE come from the germline V gene (reference sequence). The J segment lost 7 bases and the V segment lost 0 bases, leaving 2 bases of the junction unmatched. CDR3 nucleotide sequence: TGTGCCAGCAGCTTGGTTAGCGGGAGTAATGAGCAGTTCTTC. Encoded protein: CASSLVSGSNEQFF.